This TCR beta chain emerged from a study of identical twins. Broader study findings: Invariant T cells like MAIT and iNKT could partly confound the zero-insertion analyses.

This CDR3 spans 15 amino acids. Trimming cost V 6 bases and J 5 bases, with 16 bases left between them. The germline gives CDR1 SGHTA, CDR2 FQGNSA. This clonotype came up a few times. Its antigen is currently unknown. Healthy Caucasians, and only they, were the donors. One entry per CDR3 protein, called by TCRdb with MiXCR from the 5' RACE reads. The top ten clones hold over 4.5% of a sample with about 210,000 distinct CDR3 sequences, about a tenth of them seen once. Sequenced material: memory (CD45RO+) T cells sorted from blood. This clonotype was obtained from a woman aged 18-35 years in good health. V is TRBV7-2 and J is TRBJ2-2; no clear D. CDR3 residues: CASSRSGALTGELFF. As DNA, the CDR3 is TGTGCCAGCAGTCGGTCGGGCGCCCTGACCGGGGAGCTGTTTTTT.